This TCR beta chain was identified in a study of T cells in tumors after PD-1 blockade. The method was immunoSEQ multiplex PCR; TCRdb's version includes in-frame clones alone and lacks a portion of them. The sample carries under 4,500 clones, around 73% recorded once. The germline gives CDR1 MNHEY, CDR2 SMNVEV (reference sequence). V dropped 10 bases and J dropped 4; count of bases not matched to a gene: 5. This CDR3 comprises 13 residues. Time point here: first of two pre-therapy site-matched biopsies two to three months apart. The rearrangement links TRBV27 to TRBJ2-5, with TRBD2 identical over 11 bases. The receptor was isolated from a human donor with basal cell carcinoma. The specimen comprised tumor tissue, sampled before anti-PD-1 treatment. CDR3 residues: CAISGGAGETQYF. CDR3 nucleotides: TGTGCCATTAGCGGGGGGGCGGGAGAGACCCAGTACTTC.